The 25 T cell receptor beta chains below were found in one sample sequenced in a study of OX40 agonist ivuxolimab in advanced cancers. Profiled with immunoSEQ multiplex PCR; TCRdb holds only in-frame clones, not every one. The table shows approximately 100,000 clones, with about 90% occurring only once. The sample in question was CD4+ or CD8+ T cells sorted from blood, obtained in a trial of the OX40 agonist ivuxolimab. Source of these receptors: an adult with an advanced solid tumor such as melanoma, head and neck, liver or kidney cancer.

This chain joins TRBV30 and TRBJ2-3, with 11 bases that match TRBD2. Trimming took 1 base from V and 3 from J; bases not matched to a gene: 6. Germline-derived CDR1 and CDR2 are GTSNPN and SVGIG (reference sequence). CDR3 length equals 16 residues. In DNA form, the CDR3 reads TGTGCCTGGAGTGATAGCGGGAGGGCCGGAACAGATACGCAGTATTTT. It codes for CAWSDSGRAGTDTQYF.

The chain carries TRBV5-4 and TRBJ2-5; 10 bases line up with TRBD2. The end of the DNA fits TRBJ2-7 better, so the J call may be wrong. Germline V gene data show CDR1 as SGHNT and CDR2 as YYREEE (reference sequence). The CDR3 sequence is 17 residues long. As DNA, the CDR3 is TGTGCCAGCAGCTTGGGAGGACTAGCGGATCTAGCCTACGAGCAGTACTTC. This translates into CASSLGGLADLAYEQYF.

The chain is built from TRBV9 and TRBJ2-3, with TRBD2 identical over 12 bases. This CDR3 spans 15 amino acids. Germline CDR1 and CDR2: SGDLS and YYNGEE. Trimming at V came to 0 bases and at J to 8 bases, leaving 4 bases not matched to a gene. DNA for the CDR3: TGTGCCAGCAGCGTAGGACTAGCGGGAGCGGGTACGCAGTATTTT. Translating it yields CASSVGLAGAGTQYF.

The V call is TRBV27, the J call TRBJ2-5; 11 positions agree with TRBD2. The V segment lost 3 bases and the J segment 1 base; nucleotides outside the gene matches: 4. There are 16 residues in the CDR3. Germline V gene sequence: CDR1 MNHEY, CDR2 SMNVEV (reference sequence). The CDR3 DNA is TGTGCCAGCAGTTTCTTAGCGGGAGGGATCCAAGAGACCCAGTACTTC. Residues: CASSFLAGGIQETQYF.

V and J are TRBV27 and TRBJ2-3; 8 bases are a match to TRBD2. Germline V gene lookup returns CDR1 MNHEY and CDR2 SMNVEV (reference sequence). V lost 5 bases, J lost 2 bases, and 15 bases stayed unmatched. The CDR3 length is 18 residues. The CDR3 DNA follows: TGTGCCAGCAGTCCCATCTTACAGCGGGAGAGGGACACAGATACGCAGTATTTT. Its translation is CASSPILQRERDTDTQYF.

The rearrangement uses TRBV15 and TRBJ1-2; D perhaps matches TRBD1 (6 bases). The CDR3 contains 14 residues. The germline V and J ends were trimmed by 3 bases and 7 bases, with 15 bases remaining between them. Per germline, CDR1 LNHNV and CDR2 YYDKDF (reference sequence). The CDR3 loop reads CATSRVNRVAGYTF. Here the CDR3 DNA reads TGTGCCACCAGCAGGGTCAACAGGGTTGCTGGCTACACCTTC. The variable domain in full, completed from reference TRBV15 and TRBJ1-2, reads DAMVIQNPRYQVTQFGKPVTLSCSQTLNHNVMYWYQQKSSQAPKLLFHYYDKDFNNEADTPDNFQSRRPNTSFCFLDIRSPGLGDTAMYLCATSRVNRVAGYTFGSGTRLTVV.

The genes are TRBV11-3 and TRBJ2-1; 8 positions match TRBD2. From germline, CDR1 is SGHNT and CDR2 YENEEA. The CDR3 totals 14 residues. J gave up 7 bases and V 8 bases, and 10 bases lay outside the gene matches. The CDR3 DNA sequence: TGTGCCAGCCGTGAGGCGGGGGGATCGAATGAGCAGTTCTTC. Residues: CASREAGGSNEQFF.

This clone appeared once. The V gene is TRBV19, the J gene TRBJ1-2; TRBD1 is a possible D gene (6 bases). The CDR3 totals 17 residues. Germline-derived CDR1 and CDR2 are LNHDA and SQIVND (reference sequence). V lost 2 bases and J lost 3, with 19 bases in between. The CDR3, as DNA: TGTGCCAGTAGTATACAGGGTACAGGGCGCTCTTACTATGGCTACACCTTC. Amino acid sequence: CASSIQGTGRSYYGYTF.

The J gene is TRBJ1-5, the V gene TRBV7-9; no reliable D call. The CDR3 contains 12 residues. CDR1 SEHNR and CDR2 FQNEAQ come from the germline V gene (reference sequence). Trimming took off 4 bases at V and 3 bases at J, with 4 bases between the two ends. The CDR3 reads CASSSDNQPQHF. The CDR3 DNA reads TGTGCCAGCAGCTCGGACAATCAGCCCCAGCATTTT.

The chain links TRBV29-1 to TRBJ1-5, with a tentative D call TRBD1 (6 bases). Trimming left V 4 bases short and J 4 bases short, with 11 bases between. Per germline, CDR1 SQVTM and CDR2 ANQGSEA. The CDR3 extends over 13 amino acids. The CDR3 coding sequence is TGCAGCGTTGGGGGGGCTTTTAATCAGCCCCAGCATTTT. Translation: CSVGGAFNQPQHF. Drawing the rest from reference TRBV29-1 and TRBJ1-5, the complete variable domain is SAVISQKPSRDICQRGTSLTIQCQVDSQVTMMFWYRQQPGQSLTLIATANQGSEATYESGFVIDKFPISRPNLTFSTLTVSNMSPEDSSIYLCSVGGAFNQPQHFGDGTRLSIL.

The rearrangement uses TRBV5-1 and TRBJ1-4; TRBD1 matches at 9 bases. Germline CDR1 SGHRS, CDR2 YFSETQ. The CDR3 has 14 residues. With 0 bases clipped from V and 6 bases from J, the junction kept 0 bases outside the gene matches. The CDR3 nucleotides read TGCGCCAGCAGCTTGGGGGACAGGGATGAAAAACTGTTTTTT. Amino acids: CASSLGDRDEKLFF. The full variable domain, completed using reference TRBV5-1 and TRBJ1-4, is KAGVTQTPRYLIKTRGQQVTLSCSPISGHRSVSWYQQTPGQGLQFLFEYFSETQRNKGNFPGRFSGRQFSNSRSEMNVSTLELGDSALYLCASSLGDRDEKLFFGSGTQLSVL.

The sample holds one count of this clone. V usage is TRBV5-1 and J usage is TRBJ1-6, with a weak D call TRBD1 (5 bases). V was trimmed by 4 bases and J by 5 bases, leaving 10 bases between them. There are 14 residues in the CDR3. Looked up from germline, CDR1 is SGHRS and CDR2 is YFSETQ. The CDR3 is CASSPGTDNSPLHF. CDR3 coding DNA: TGCGCCAGCAGCCCCGGGACCGATAATTCACCCCTCCACTTT.

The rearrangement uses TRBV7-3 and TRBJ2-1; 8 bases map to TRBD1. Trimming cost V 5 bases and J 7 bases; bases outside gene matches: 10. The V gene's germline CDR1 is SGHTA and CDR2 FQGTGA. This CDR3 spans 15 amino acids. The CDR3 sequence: CASSAGGAYNNEQFF. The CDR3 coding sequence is TGTGCCAGCAGCGCAGGGGGCGCCTATAATAATGAGCAGTTCTTC.

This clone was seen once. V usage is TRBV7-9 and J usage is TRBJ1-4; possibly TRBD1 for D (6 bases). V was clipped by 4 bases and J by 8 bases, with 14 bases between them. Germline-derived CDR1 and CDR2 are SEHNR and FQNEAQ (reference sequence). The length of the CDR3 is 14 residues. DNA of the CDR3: TGTGCCAGCAGCTCCTACAGGGATGAGGAAAAACTGTTTTTT. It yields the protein CASSSYRDEEKLFF.

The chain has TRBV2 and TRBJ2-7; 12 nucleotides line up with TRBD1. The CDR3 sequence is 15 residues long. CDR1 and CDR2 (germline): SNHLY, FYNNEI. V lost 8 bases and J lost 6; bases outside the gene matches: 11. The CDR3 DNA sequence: TGTGCCAGCGGTGGGGACAGGGGGCTTTCGGGCGAGCAGTACTTC. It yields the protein CASGGDRGLSGEQYF.

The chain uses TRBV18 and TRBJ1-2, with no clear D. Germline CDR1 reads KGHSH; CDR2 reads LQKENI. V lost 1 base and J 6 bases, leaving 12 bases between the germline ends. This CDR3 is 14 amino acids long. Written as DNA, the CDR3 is TGTGCCAGCTCACCACGGGAGCAGGATGATGGCTACACCTTC. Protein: CASSPREQDDGYTF.

CDR3 coding DNA: TGTGCCAGCAGCCCAGGACTAGTTGGGAGGGGTACGCAGTATTTT. Residues: CASSPGLVGRGTQYF. This rearrangement joins TRBV9 to TRBJ2-3; 7 bases align to TRBD2. This CDR3 region has 15 residues. The trim removed 4 bases at V and 8 bases at J, leaving 13 bases unmatched. Germline-derived CDR1 and CDR2 are SGDLS and YYNGEE.

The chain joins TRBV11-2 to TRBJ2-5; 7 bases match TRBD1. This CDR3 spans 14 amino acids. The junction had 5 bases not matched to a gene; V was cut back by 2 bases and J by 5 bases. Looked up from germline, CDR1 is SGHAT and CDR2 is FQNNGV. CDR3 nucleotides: TGTGCCAGCAGCTTACGGGCCAGGGGGGAGACCCAGTACTTC. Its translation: CASSLRARGETQYF.

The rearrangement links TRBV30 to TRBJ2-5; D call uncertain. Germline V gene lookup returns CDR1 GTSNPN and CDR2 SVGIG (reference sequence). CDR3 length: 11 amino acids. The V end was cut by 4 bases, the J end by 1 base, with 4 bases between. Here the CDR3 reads CAWTSQETQYF. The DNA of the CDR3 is TGTGCCTGGACTTCCCAAGAGACCCAGTACTTC. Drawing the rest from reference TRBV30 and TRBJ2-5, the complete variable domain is SQTIHQWPATLVQPVGSPLSLECTVEGTSNPNLYWYRQAAGRGLQLLFYSVGIGQISSEVPQNLSASRPQDRQFILSSKKLLLSDSGFYLCAWTSQETQYFGPGTRLLVL.

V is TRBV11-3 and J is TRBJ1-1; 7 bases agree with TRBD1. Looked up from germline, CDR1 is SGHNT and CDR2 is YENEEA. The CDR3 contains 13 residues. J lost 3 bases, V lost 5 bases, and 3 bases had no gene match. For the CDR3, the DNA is TGTGCCAGCAGCCGAGACAGGGACACTGAAGCTTTCTTT. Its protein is CASSRDRDTEAFF.

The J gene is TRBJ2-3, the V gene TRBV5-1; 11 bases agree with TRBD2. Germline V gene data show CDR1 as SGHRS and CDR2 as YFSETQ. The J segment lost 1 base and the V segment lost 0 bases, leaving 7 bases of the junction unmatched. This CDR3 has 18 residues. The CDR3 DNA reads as TGCGCCAGCAGCTTGGTAGCGGGAGGGCCGGGGGGCACAGATACGCAGTATTTT. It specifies CASSLVAGGPGGTDTQYF.

The CDR3 sequence is CASRPSGLYNEQFF. CDR3 bases: TGTGCCAGCAGACCTAGCGGGCTTTACAATGAGCAGTTCTTC. The gene calls are TRBV6-1 and TRBJ2-1; TRBD2 matches 8 bases. This CDR3 is 14 amino acids long. Per germline, CDR1 MNHNS and CDR2 SASEGT. V dropped 6 bases and J dropped 4; count of bases not matched to a gene: 5.

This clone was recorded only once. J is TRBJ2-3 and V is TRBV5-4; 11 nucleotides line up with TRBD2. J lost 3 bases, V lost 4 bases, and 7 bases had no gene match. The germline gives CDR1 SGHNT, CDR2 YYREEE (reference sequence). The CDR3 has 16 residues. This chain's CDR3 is CASSPRLAGFTDTQYF. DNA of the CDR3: TGTGCCAGCAGCCCGAGACTAGCGGGATTTACAGATACGCAGTATTTT.

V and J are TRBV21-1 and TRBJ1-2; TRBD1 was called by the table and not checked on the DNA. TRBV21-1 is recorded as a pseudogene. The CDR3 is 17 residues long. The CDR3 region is CASRAAPGQRKFYGYTF. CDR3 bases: TGTGCCAGCAGGGCCGCCCCAGGACAGCGCAAATTCTATGGCTACACCTTC.

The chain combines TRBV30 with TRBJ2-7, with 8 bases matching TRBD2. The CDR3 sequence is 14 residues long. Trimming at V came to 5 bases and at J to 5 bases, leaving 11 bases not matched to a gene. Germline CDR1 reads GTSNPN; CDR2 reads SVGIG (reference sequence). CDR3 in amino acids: CAWDQGREGNEQYF. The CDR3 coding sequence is TGTGCCTGGGACCAGGGACGGGAGGGAAACGAGCAGTACTTC.